Here is one T cell receptor beta chain with its context. A far larger clone lies a single base away; this is likely a read error. These data are taken from a study of shared clonotypes between healthy human individuals. The CDR3 consists of 13 residues. Germline assignment: CDR1 SGDLS and CDR2 YYNGEE. TCRdb keeps only in-frame clones here, not all; method: immunoSEQ multiplex PCR. This sample yields some 490,000 clones, of which 70% to 80% are seen a single time; around 12% belongs to the top ten. This sequence joins TRBV9 and TRBJ2-2, with a weak D call TRBD2 (5 bases). The sequence came from a woman in her thirties or forties in good health. Some clones in this sample may be carry-over from other donors' samples. Sequences were obtained from PBMCs. The CDR3 reads CASSPTNTGELLF. In nucleotides, the CDR3 is TGTGCCAGCAGCCCTACAAACACCGGGGAGCTGCTTTTT. Full variable domain (rest looked up from reference TRBV9 and TRBJ2-2): DSGVTQTPKHLITATGQRVTLRCSPRSGDLSVYWYQQSLDQGLQFLIQYYNGEERAKGNILERFSAQQFPDLHSELNLSSLELGDSALYFCASSPTNTGELLFGEGSRLTVL.